The present T cell receptor beta chain was sequenced within a study of blood T cells in healthy people across ages. Overall study context: Using template switching, researchers captured about one barcoded beta molecule for each two T cells.

A second roughly 6 to 11 cycle PCR used barcoded and J-beta primers. Each CDR3 protein gets one entry after TCRdb re-called the 5' RACE reads with MiXCR. The table includes 920,000 or so distinct CDR3 sequences, under 45% detected once. This CDR3 comprises 15 residues. V lost 2 bases and J 4 bases, leaving 14 bases between the germline ends. Notes on the study in general: Naive CD4+ cell counts and diversity both ran higher in long-lived than in aged donors.

In the case of this clonotype: Antigen: not known.

The donors, aged roughly 6 to 90, were healthy Caucasians from Russia. The specimen sequenced was blood. The sequence derives from a woman in her sixties or seventies in good health. The chain carries TRBV12-3 or TRBV12-4 and TRBJ1-2, with a weak D call TRBD1 (6 bases). The CDR3 DNA is TGTGCCAGCAGTTTAAGTGGGACATGGAGCTATGGCTACACCTTC. Amino acid sequence: CASSLSGTWSYGYTF.